The TCR beta chain under discussion was sequenced for a study of cytomegalovirus exposure and HLA in healthy donors (dated by TCRdb to about 2017). A note on the overall study: An earlier analysis of approximately 590 of the donors reported 250 to 350 Gb of sequence data and 117 million unique TCR beta sequences from 150 million to 200 million T cells. An early release covering about 600 HLA-typed donors comprised around 300 gigabases of sequencing data and around 80 million unique TCR sequences. Of the approximately 400 genotyped donors, over 80% were placed in the genetic ancestry cluster associated with self-reported Caucasian donors. The study aimed to test whether signatures of past pathogen exposure could be identified by cataloging public T cell receptors. The study used immunosequencing to profile the T cell repertoires of under 700 subjects and linked those repertoires to cytomegalovirus serostatus. In addition to the first cohort of several hundred subjects, a separate validation cohort of 130 or so different subjects was used. High-throughput TCR immunosequencing, statistical association of individual TCRs with disease status, and machine learning were combined to predict cytomegalovirus infection status. A later analysis re-analyzed previously published TCR beta repertoires from 660 or so donors and added high-resolution HLA genotyping to study TCR occurrence patterns. Rather than using new phenotypic data, the later analysis identified candidate immune exposures from TCR beta sequences and from how often those sequences occurred across donors. An earlier analysis of about 620 of the donors applied high-throughput TCR beta sequencing to assess whether each TCR beta V gene segment acted as functional or pseudogenic. Donor age, sex, ethnicity and CMV serostatus were compiled together with the repertoire data. A later genetic analysis took genome-wide SNP genotypes for 398 of the 666 donors and used that subset as a discovery cohort. All discovery cohort repertoires had been generated on a single sequencing platform. HLA typing covered class I and class II loci at four-digit resolution. Typing coverage differed by locus: A, B, C, DRB1 and DQB1 were typed in roughly 620-630 donors, DQA1 in about 510, DPA1 in over 600, and DPB1 in 450 to 480. Several DR-DQ haplotypes were treated as single units for association and clustering because of strong linkage in the cohort. Across some 400 genotyped donors of the cohort, an average of roughly 200,000 unique TCR beta nucleotide sequences per donor were sequenced, and roughly 18% of those sequences were non-productive. Findings and caveats that apply to the study as a whole: The cohort was sequenced for TCR beta chains only, and without alpha or paired-chain data the features that could be detected were limited. A further reported finding was that TCR beta sequences accurately predicted the HLA-A and HLA-B alleles for most subjects in the first cohort. At a false discovery rate of 0.05, a later analysis linked 16,951 TCR beta sequences to specific HLA alleles. The authors suggested that the approach could potentially be extended to other disease states and immunological phenotypes. Some 16 rarely observed V segments, including chromosome 9 orphons, were excluded from the earlier analysis of 550 to 700 of the donors because counts were too low. Because the 87-base-pair reads could not distinguish some IMGT-functional V segments, including TRBV6-2 and TRBV6-3, those segments were excluded. In a later analysis, the rate of TCR association differed among HLA loci, with DRB1 alleles having the most associated TCRs and HLA-C alleles having the fewest. Correlated functional status among segregating V segments might be attributable to linkage disequilibrium, but an unknown experimental factor could not be ruled out. According to a later analysis, parvovirus B19, influenza, CMV and Epstein-Barr virus appeared linked to several top co-occurrence clusters. When HLA alleles, especially DR and DQ, strongly co-occurred, attributing TCR associations to individual alleles was difficult. Because HLA typing was missing for some donors at each locus, association tests included only the typed subset. Immune exposure information for the cohort was limited to CMV serostatus. A group of highly shared sequence variants was considered likely to be a technical artifact of the sequencing pipeline. In a later genetic analysis, fewer N-insertions in productive TCRs were reported among donors in an Asian-associated ancestry cluster than the approximately 630-donor mean. An association between a missense DCLRE1C variant and V-gene and J-gene trimming of TCR beta chains was found in a later genetic analysis and replicated in an independent cohort. Sequencing depth was assumed to be roughly uniform across donors in the presence/absence analyses, though that assumption may not hold. In a later analysis, HLA-associated TCR beta chains showed more clonal expansion and lower generation probabilities than non-associated chains that were equally common. In both the original and validation cohorts, the classifier was reported to diagnose cytomegalovirus status with high specificity and sensitivity. A later analysis found that most CMV-associated TCR beta chains appeared HLA-restricted, with HLA associations seemingly driven largely by CMV exposure. A few of the identified cytomegalovirus-associated TCR beta chains were confirmed in vitro to be specific for cytomegalovirus antigens. In an earlier analysis of approximately 590 of the donors, most TCR beta V segments were observed in productive rearrangements about 87% or about 30% of the time, broadly matching IMGT annotations. Across donors, most TCR sequences were observed very rarely, whereas some public TCRs were present in many individuals. In the study, 150 to 200 TCR beta chains were listed as associated with cytomegalovirus.

To prepare the library, the immunoSEQ multiplex PCR assay was applied. For the multiplex PCR, a mixture combining 60 forward primers for TCR Vbeta segments and 13 reverse primers for TCR Jbeta segments was used. The CDR3 region of rearranged TCR beta genes was amplified from genomic DNA by a multiplex PCR assay. On the Illumina HiSeq System, the amplified TCR beta libraries were sequenced as 87-base-pair reads. The authors' pipeline ran thus. Across the 700 or so repertoires, a later analysis counted some 80 million unique TCR beta chains, roughly 11 million of which were shared by at least two donors. A nearest-neighbor algorithm error-corrected the raw reads and collapsed the reads into unique sequences, merging closely related sequences to remove PCR and sequencing errors. Alignment of CDR3 sequences to IMGT reference sequences was used to assign V, D and J gene segments. For a sequence to be retained, a match of at least six nucleotides was required to both a V gene segment and a J gene segment. Rearrangements were classified as productive when the CDR3 lacked stop codons and remained in frame with V and J, and all other rearrangements were classified as non-productive. Following IMGT convention, CDR3 was defined as the stretch from the second conserved V-encoded cysteine up to the conserved J-encoded phenylalanine. The earlier analysis of 587 of the donors excluded sequences that lacked an unambiguous match to a single V gene segment. An earlier analysis of just under 600 of the donors called V segments functional above 56.7% productive rearrangements and segregating when the between-donor standard deviation exceeded 5%. To diagnose cytomegalovirus status from the catalog of TCR beta chain sequences, a statistical classification framework was built. In a later analysis, TCR nucleotide sequences were compared against IMGT/GENE-DB human TR gene sequences so that V and J genes could be assigned. The TCRdist pipeline was used in a later analysis to assign CDR3 sequences and most-parsimonious VDJ recombination scenarios. In a later analysis, each TCR beta chain was defined by its CDR3 amino acid sequence together with its V-gene family, and reads lacking a unique V-gene family were excluded. As a way to deal with suspected cross-contamination and a sequencing artifact, a later analysis dropped 450 to 600 nucleotide sequences that were highly shared and had low generation probability. In a later analysis, a clonal expansion index for each public chain was calculated from normalized within-repertoire ranks of inferred template counts. Generation probabilities in a later analysis came from a VDJ recombination model fitted to out-of-frame rearrangements, and those results were checked against IGoR. In a later analysis, hypergeometric tests were used to score TCR-TCR, TCR-HLA and TCR-CMV co-occurrence, with a repertoire-size bias correction applied to TCR pairs. False discovery rates were estimated in a later analysis by permuting HLA or CMV assignments 20 times. In a later analysis, co-occurring TCRs were grouped using DBSCAN, with TCRdist sequence similarity added in when clustering inside HLA-allele-positive subsets. For co-occurrence clustering, repertoires with fewer than 30,000 or more than 120,000 public chains were excluded, along with 4 to 6 repertoires with anomalous nucleotide sharing. TCRdb provides this immuneACCESS table in a form limited to in-frame rearrangements. Some clones are lacking; in checked studies, under half of them reflect an unresolved V gene, and why the rest are absent is not known. The DNA was the basis for D and trimming; V, J and clone size are from that table. This sample holds approximately 170,000 clones; more than 60% were observed only once. Roughly 7% of the sample goes to the ten largest clones.

Details on this clone: Its cognate antigen has yet to be identified. No qualities accompany the bases; no much larger clone lies one base away.

The cohort consisted of some 730 healthy bone marrow donors. At the time of sampling, all cohort members were nominally healthy, though unrecorded immune exposures were likely present. The donor was CMV seropositive and was included in the group of 289 seropositive cohort members. A peripheral blood sample was collected from each donor, and TCR beta sequencing was performed on peripheral blood mononuclear cells. Genomic DNA was extracted from the blood cell samples with the Qiagen DNeasy Blood Extraction Kit. The CDR3 runs 15 amino acids, cysteine and phenylalanine included. Only the CDR3 region is kept as DNA, spanning 45 bases read in frame from base 1. The germline V gene supplies CDR1 MNHNS and CDR2 SASEGT. V loses 5 bases, J loses 1 base, and the germline ends lie 12 bases apart.

This chain is built from TRBV6-1 and TRBJ2-1, and possibly TRBD2, on 6 matching bases. The clonotype comes from a woman between 35 and 50 years old in good health and CMV-seropositive. Sequencing was performed on PBMCs. This receptor carries the CDR3 CASSPPAGSYNEQFF. The nucleotide sequence reads TGTGCCAGCAGTCCCCCGGCGGGGTCCTACAATGAGCAGTTCTTC.